Below, one TCR beta chain is given with its context. Its antigen remains unknown. With a much larger clone just one base away, this may be a read error. The data are from a study of tumor and adjacent non-tumor tissue in lung cancer. Study-wide results and caveats: In normal lung, the top 100 clones were significantly more dominant than in tumor.

Three rounds of nested PCR, following a modified ARM-PCR protocol, produced the TCRbeta library. TCRdb reprocessed the multiplex PCR reads via MiXCR and lists one record per CDR3 protein. This sample yields approximately 47,000 distinct CDR3 sequences, of which less than 70% are seen a single time; roughly 30% belongs to the top ten. RNA was extracted from bulk tissue without any cell sorting. Distant lung tissue was collected more than 3 cm away from the tumor edge. Germline CDR1 is SGHRS and CDR2 is YFSETQ. The CDR3 contains 16 residues. The sequenced material came from distant non-tumor lung tissue. The clonotype comes from a woman in her 70s with non-small cell lung cancer. This rearrangement joins TRBV5-1 to TRBJ2-5; 9 bases align to TRBD2. CDR3 sequence (DNA): TGCGCCGGCAGCTTGGGGGCTAGCGGGAAAGAAGAGACCCAGTACTTC. Protein: CAGSLGASGKEETQYF. Supplemented by reference TRBV5-1 and TRBJ2-5, the full variable domain reads KAGVTQTPRYLIKTRGQQVTLSCSPISGHRSVSWYQQTPGQGLQFLFEYFSETQRNKGNFPGRFSGRQFSNSRSEMNVSTLELGDSALYLCAGSLGASGKEETQYFGPGTRLLVL.